These T cell receptor beta chains were read from a single sample in a study of blood T cell repertoires in COVID-19. The table came from immunoSEQ multiplex PCR; TCRdb's copy has only in-frame clones and leaves some out. The sample records 150,000 to 200,000 clones, roughly 87% being singletons. The specimen sequenced was peripheral blood. All receptors come from a woman aged 70-85 years with acute or convalescent COVID-19. Each CDR3 is given with its conserved first and last residue. The order of the fields is J gene, clone size, D gene, V gene, CDR3 length, CDR3 protein, CDR3 DNA. The D gene is left open where the match is weak. Clone size is given for some rows only: seen once, a few or many times, or a class if the clone is expanded.

J gene: TRBJ1-2; clone size: -; D gene: -; V gene: TRBV14; CDR3 length: 16; CDR3 protein: CASSQDYSGTAGLGTF; CDR3 DNA: TGTGCCAGCAGCCAAGATTATTCGGGTACCGCTGGATTAGGCACCTTC
J gene: TRBJ1-5; clone size: -; D gene: TRBD1; V gene: TRBV19; CDR3 length: 18; CDR3 protein: CASSQRDRVHTGNQPQHF; CDR3 DNA: TGTGCCAGTAGCCAGCGGGACAGGGTCCACACAGGCAATCAGCCCCAGCATTTT
J gene: TRBJ1-1; clone size: -; D gene: -; V gene: TRBV19; CDR3 length: 12; CDR3 protein: CASSTPPGEAFF; CDR3 DNA: TGTGCCAGTAGTACCCCCCCGGGTGAAGCTTTCTTT
J gene: TRBJ1-1; clone size: few; D gene: TRBD1; V gene: TRBV30; CDR3 length: 13; CDR3 protein: CAWTDIGQGAAFF; CDR3 DNA: TGTGCCTGGACCGACATAGGGCAGGGGGCAGCTTTCTTT
J gene: TRBJ2-3; clone size: -; D gene: TRBD1; V gene: TRBV19; CDR3 length: 17; CDR3 protein: CASSTHVPGQGTATQYF; CDR3 DNA: TGTGCCAGTAGTACTCATGTCCCGGGACAGGGAACAGCTACGCAGTATTTT
J gene: TRBJ1-6; clone size: few; D gene: TRBD1; V gene: TRBV6-5; CDR3 length: 14; CDR3 protein: CASQSQGQESPLHF; CDR3 DNA: TGTGCCAGCCAATCACAGGGGCAGGAGTCACCCCTCCACTTT
J gene: TRBJ2-1; clone size: -; D gene: TRBD2; V gene: TRBV5-4; CDR3 length: 16; CDR3 protein: CASSLVAGGPNNEQFF; CDR3 DNA: TGTGCCAGCAGCTTGGTTGCGGGAGGACCTAACAATGAGCAGTTCTTC
J gene: TRBJ2-7; clone size: -; D gene: -; V gene: TRBV7-8; CDR3 length: 14; CDR3 protein: CASSLGGVSYEQYF; CDR3 DNA: TGTGCCAGCAGCTTAGGCGGGGTCTCCTACGAGCAGTACTTC
J gene: TRBJ2-5; clone size: -; D gene: TRBD1; V gene: TRBV5-6; CDR3 length: 16; CDR3 protein: CASSPRGRQGEETQYF; CDR3 DNA: TGTGCCAGCAGCCCCAGGGGGCGCCAGGGGGAAGAGACCCAGTACTTC
J gene: TRBJ2-3; clone size: once; D gene: TRBD2; V gene: TRBV6-2/TRBV6-3; CDR3 length: 16; CDR3 protein: CASSLAGAGSTDTQYF; CDR3 DNA: TGTGCCAGCAGTTTAGCGGGAGCGGGGAGCACAGATACGCAGTATTTT
J gene: TRBJ2-1; clone size: -; D gene: TRBD1; V gene: TRBV4-3; CDR3 length: 17; CDR3 protein: CASSQGWRRQGGNEQFF; CDR3 DNA: TGCGCCAGCAGCCAAGGATGGCGGAGACAGGGGGGGAATGAGCAGTTCTTC
J gene: TRBJ2-2; clone size: -; D gene: -; V gene: TRBV9; CDR3 length: 14; CDR3 protein: CASSVGGNTGELFF; CDR3 DNA: TGTGCCAGCAGCGTAGGAGGAAACACCGGGGAGCTGTTTTTT
J gene: TRBJ1-1; clone size: -; D gene: -; V gene: TRBV19; CDR3 length: 13; CDR3 protein: CASSFPPGDEAFF; CDR3 DNA: TGTGCCAGTAGCTTTCCCCCGGGGGATGAAGCTTTCTTT
J gene: TRBJ2-5; clone size: -; D gene: -; V gene: TRBV9; CDR3 length: 13; CDR3 protein: CASSVKGGETQYF; CDR3 DNA: TGTGCCAGCAGCGTAAAGGGGGGGGAGACCCAGTACTTC